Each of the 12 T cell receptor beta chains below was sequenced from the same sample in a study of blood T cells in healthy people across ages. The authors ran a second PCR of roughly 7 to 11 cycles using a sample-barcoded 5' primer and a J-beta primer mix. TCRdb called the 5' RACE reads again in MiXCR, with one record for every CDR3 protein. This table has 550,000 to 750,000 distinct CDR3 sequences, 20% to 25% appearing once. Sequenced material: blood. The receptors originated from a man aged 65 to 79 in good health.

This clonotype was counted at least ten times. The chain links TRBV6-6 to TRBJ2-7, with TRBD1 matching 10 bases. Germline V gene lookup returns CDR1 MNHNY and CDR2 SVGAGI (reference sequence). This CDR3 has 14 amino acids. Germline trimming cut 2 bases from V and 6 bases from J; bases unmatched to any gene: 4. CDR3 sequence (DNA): TGTGCCAGCAGTTACCTTCGGACAGGGGGCGAGCAGTACTTC. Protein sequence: CASSYLRTGGEQYF.

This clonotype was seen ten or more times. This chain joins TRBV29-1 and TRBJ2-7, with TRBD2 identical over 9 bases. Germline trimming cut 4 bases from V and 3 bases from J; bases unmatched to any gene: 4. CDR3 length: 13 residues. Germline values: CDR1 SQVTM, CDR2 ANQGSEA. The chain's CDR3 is CSVVASGVYEQYF. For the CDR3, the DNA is TGCAGCGTTGTGGCTAGCGGGGTCTACGAGCAGTACTTC.

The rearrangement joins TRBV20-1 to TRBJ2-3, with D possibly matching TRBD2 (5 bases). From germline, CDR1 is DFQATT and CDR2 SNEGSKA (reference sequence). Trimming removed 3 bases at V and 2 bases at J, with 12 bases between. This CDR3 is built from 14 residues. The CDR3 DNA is TGCAGTGCTAGGAGGAGCGGAGACACAGATACGCAGTATTTT. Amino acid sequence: CSARRSGDTDTQYF.

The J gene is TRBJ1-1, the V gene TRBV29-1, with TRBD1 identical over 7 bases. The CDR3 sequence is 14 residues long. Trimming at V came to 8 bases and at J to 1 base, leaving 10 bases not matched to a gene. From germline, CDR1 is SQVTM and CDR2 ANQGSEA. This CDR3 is CSLRQGNPNTEAFF. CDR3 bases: TGCAGCCTCAGACAGGGAAATCCGAACACTGAAGCTTTCTTT.

CDR3 nucleotides: TGCAGTGCTAGTCGTTCGAAAGCCTACAATGAGCAGTTCTTC. Translation: CSASRSKAYNEQFF. The chain recombines TRBV20-1 with TRBJ2-1; no reliable D call. The CDR3 covers 14 residues. Deletions cut 3 bases from V and 2 bases from J, with 11 bases between. Germline CDR1 is DFQATT and CDR2 is SNEGSKA (reference sequence).

In DNA, the CDR3 is TGTGCTAGTGGCCCTGAACCCCTGACTAGCTTACATGAGCAGTTCTTC. Translation: CASGPEPLTSLHEQFF. This chain links TRBV12-5 with TRBJ2-1, with TRBD2 identical over 7 bases. CDR1 is LGHNT and CDR2 is FRNRAP in the germline V gene. The CDR3 sequence is 16 residues long. Germline trimming cut 6 bases from V and 8 bases from J; bases unmatched to any gene: 16.

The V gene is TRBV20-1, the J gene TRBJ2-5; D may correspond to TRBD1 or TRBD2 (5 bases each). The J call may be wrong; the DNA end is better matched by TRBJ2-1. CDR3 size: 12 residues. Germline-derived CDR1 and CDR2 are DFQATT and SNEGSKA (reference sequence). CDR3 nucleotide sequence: TGCAGTGCTAGAGATCTGGGACGTGAGCAGTTCTTC. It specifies CSARDLGREQFF.

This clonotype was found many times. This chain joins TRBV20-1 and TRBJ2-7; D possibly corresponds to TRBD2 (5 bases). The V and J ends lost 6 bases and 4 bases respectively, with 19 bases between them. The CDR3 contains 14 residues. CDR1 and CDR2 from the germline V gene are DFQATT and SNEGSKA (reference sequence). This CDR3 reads CSAEEVGNRYEQYF. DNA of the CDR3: TGCAGTGCGGAGGAGGTGGGGAATAGGTACGAGCAGTACTTC.

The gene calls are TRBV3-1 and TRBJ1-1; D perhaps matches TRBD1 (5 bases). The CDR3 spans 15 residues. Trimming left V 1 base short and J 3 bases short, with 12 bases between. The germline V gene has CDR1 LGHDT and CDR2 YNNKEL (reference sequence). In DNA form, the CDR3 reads TGTGCCAGCAGCCAAGCAGGACCGGGGGACACTGAAGCTTTCTTT. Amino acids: CASSQAGPGDTEAFF.

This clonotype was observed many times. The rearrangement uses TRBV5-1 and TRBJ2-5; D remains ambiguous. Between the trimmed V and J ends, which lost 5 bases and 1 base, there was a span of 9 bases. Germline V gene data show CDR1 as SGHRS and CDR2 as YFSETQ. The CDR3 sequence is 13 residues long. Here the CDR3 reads CASSSVLQETQYF. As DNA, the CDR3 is TGCGCCAGCAGTTCGGTGCTCCAAGAGACCCAGTACTTC.

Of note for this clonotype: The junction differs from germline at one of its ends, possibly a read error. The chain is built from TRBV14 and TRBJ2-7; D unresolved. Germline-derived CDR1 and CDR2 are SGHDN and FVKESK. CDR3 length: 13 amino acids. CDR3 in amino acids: CASSQETEYGQYF. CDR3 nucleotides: TGTGCCAGCAGCCAAGAAACAGAGTACGGGCAGTACTTC.

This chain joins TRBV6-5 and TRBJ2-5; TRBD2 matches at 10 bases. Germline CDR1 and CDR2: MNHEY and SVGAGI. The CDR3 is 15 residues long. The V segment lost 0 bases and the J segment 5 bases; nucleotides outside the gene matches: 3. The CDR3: CASSYSSSGSETQYF. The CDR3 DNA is TGTGCCAGCAGTTACTCGTCTAGCGGGAGTGAGACCCAGTACTTC.